Listed here are 9 T cell receptor beta chains from one sample, sequenced in a study of regulatory T cells in long-lasting Graves disease. Time point indicated: newly diagnosed GD, antithyroid drugs for less than 3 months. Construction of the TCR library relied on RNA isolated from PBMCs. Relying on iRepertoire HTBI primers and Arm-PCR of CDR3 regions, the team built TCR beta libraries. Each CDR3 protein is one row after TCRdb ran MiXCR on the multiplex PCR reads. The sample records about 610,000 distinct CDR3 sequences, about 15% being singletons. The same specimen was also included in a second study, on T cells in Graves' hyperthyroidism and ophthalmopathy.

The specimen comprised peripheral blood mononuclear cells (PBMCs), sampled at new diagnosis, from a patient treated with antithyroid drugs. These receptors were collected from a man aged 18-30 years with Graves disease.

This clonotype showed up just a few times. The chain is built from TRBV2 and TRBJ1-1, with D maybe TRBD1 (6 bases). The CDR3 sequence is 16 residues long. V was cut by 6 bases and J by 0 bases, with 17 bases left in between. Looked up from germline, CDR1 is SNHLY and CDR2 is FYNNEI. The chain's CDR3 is CASREGRGGLNTEAFF. CDR3 DNA: TGTGCCAGCAGAGAGGGGAGGGGGGGTTTGAACACTGAAGCTTTCTTT.

This clonotype was picked up many times. The J gene is TRBJ2-2, the V gene TRBV30; TRBD1 agrees at 8 bases. This CDR3 has 13 residues. J gave up 6 bases and V 6 bases, and 6 bases lay outside the gene matches. Germline V gene lookup returns CDR1 GTSNPN and CDR2 SVGIG (reference sequence). In DNA form, the CDR3 reads TGTGCCTGCCAGGGGGCATTTCCCGGGGAGCTGTTTTTT. This gives the protein CACQGAFPGELFF.

Regarding this clonotype: A much larger clone lies a single base off, so this may be a read error. As DNA, the CDR3 is TGTGCCAGCACCCTTCGGGGGGCCCGCTCCTATAATCCACCCCTCCACTTT. Its protein is CASTLRGARSYNPPLHF. J is TRBJ1-6 and V is TRBV6-1; a weak D match, TRBD1 (6 bases). The CDR3 has 17 residues. In germline, CDR1 is MNHNS, CDR2 SASEGT.

This clonotype was observed a few times. V gene TRBV4-1 combines with J gene TRBJ2-7, with D possibly matching TRBD2 (5 bases). The ends were cut back, 1 base at V and 7 bases at J, with 20 bases in the middle. CDR1 is MGHRA and CDR2 is YSYEKL in the germline V gene. The CDR3 covers 16 residues. DNA of the CDR3: TGCGCCAGCAGCCAAGCCCAAAGAGGTGGGAGTGGGGAGCAGTACTTC. It is translated as CASSQAQRGGSGEQYF.

This clonotype was seen many times. The CDR3 bases are TGTGCCAGCACCCCCCATAGCGGGAGCTCCTACAATGAGCAGTTCTTC. Protein product: CASTPHSGSSYNEQFF. The chain recombines TRBV7-9 with TRBJ2-1; 9 positions match TRBD2. CDR3 size: 16 residues. Germline-derived CDR1 and CDR2 are SEHNR and FQNEAQ (reference sequence). V shed 7 bases, J shed 0 bases, and the junction held 7 bases outside the gene matches.

There are many counts of this clonotype. The chain carries TRBV27 and TRBJ1-2, with a tentative D call TRBD1 (6 bases). V gave up 7 bases and J gave up 1 base, with 13 bases separating them. CDR3 length: 14 amino acids. Germline lookup yields CDR1 MNHEY and CDR2 SMNVEV (reference sequence). The CDR3 region has the DNA TGTGCCAGCAAAGGGGGACTTGTTAACTATGGCTACACCTTC. Amino acid sequence: CASKGGLVNYGYTF.

This clonotype was observed many times. This chain uses TRBV5-1 with TRBJ2-3, with 7 bases lining up with TRBD2. CDR3 length: 15 residues. V shed 0 bases and J 4 bases; nucleotides not matched to a gene: 5. Germline CDR1 reads SGHRS; CDR2 reads YFSETQ. Here the CDR3 DNA reads TGCGCCAGCAGCTTGGTCGAGGGAGGGCCAGATACGCAGTATTTT. It translates to CASSLVEGGPDTQYF.

This clonotype has ten or more counts. The V gene is TRBV7-2, the J gene TRBJ1-2; no clear D. Trimming removed 1 base at V and 4 bases at J, with 13 bases between. The CDR3 consists of 15 residues. Looked up from germline, CDR1 is SGHTA and CDR2 is FQGNSA. CDR3 nucleotides: TGTGCCAGCAGCTTAGGAGTGGGCATTGGCTATGGCTACACCTTC. Its translation is CASSLGVGIGYGYTF.

Comment on this clonotype: This sequence is one base from a far larger clone and is likely a read error. V usage is TRBV6-1 and J usage is TRBJ2-3, with 11 nucleotides matching TRBD2. Germline trimming cut 6 bases from V and 6 bases from J; bases unmatched to any gene: 11. CDR1 MNHNS and CDR2 SASEGT come from the germline V gene. The CDR3 loop spans 16 amino acids. CDR3: CASRQTTSGIGDTQYF. DNA of the CDR3: TGTGCCAGCAGGCAAACGACTAGCGGGATCGGTGATACGCAGTATTTT.